This T cell receptor beta chain was documented in a study of blood T cells in healthy people across ages. CDR3 length: 15 amino acids. Germline lookup yields CDR1 SGDLS and CDR2 YYNGEE. For the second PCR, which ran for about 6 to 11 cycles, a sample-barcoded 5' primer and a J-beta primer mix were used. From the 5' RACE reads, TCRdb called clonotypes with MiXCR, one entry per CDR3 protein. Among 750,000 to 950,000 distinct CDR3 sequences listed, roughly 28% were seen once. These same data were also listed under a study on T cells of mothers and their children. From that paper: According to the study, all extracted RNA entered cDNA synthesis at around 1.6 ug per 15 ul.

Sequences were obtained from blood. This receptor was taken from a woman in her forties in good health. V usage is TRBV9 and J usage is TRBJ2-5, with TRBD1 matching over 7 bases. The DNA end favors TRBJ2-7, so the J call may be wrong. The CDR3 loop reads CASSSGDSYSYEQYF. The CDR3 DNA is TGTGCCAGCAGCTCCGGGGACAGTTACTCCTACGAGCAGTACTTC.